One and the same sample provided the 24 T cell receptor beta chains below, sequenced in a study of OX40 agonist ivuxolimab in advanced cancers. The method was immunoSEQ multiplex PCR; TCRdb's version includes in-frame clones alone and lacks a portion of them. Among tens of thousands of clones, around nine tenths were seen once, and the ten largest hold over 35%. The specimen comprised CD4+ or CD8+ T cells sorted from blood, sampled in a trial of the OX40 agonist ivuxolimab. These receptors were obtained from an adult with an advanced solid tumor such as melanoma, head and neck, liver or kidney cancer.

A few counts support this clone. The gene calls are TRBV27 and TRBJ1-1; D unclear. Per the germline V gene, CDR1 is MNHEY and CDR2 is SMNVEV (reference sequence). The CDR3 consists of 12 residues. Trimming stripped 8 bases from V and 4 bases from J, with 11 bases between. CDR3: CASRSNPTEAFF. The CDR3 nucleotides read TGTGCCAGCCGAAGTAACCCCACTGAAGCTTTCTTT.

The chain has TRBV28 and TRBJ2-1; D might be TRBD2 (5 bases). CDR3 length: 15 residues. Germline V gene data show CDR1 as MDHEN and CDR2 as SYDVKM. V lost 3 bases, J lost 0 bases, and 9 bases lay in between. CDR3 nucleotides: TGTGCCAGCAGTTTCAGCGGCGACTCCTACAATGAGCAGTTCTTC. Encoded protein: CASSFSGDSYNEQFF.

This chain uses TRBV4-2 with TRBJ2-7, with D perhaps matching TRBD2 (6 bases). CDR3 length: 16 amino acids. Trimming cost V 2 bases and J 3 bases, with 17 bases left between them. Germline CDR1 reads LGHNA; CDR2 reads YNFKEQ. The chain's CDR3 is CASSQTPRRGDYEQYF. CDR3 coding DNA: TGTGCCAGCAGCCAAACGCCGAGGAGGGGCGACTACGAGCAGTACTTC.

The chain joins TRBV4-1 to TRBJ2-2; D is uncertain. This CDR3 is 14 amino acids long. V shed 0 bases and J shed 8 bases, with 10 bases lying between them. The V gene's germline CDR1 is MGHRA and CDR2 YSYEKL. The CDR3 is CASSQEWAAGELFF. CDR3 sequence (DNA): TGCGCCAGCAGCCAAGAATGGGCAGCTGGGGAGCTGTTTTTT.

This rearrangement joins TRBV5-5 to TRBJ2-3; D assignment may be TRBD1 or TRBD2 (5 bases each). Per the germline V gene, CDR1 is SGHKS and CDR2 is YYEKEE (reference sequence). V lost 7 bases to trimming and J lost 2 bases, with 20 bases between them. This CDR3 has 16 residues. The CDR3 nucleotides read TGTGCCAGCGCCTATACGCAGGGAGAGATCACAGATACGCAGTATTTT. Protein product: CASAYTQGEITDTQYF.

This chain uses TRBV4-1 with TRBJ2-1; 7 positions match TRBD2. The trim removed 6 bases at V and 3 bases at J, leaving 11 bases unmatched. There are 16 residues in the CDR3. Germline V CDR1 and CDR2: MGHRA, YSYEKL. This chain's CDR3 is CASSYKLASVYNEQFF. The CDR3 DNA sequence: TGCGCCAGCAGTTACAAACTAGCGAGCGTCTACAATGAGCAGTTCTTC.

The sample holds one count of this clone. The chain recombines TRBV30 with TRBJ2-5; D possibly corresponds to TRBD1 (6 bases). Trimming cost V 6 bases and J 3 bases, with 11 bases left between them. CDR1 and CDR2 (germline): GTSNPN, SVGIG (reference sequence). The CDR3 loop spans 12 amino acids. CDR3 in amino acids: CACQQGKETQYF. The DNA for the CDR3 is TGTGCCTGTCAACAGGGCAAAGAGACCCAGTACTTC.

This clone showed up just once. The DNA of the CDR3 is TGTGCCAGCAGCTTGGTAGGGGGAGAATATAATGAGCAGTTCTTC. Protein sequence: CASSLVGGEYNEQFF. The chain is built from TRBV5-5 and TRBJ2-1, with D perhaps TRBD1 (6 bases). This CDR3 is built from 15 residues. Germline CDR1 reads SGHKS; CDR2 reads YYEKEE (reference sequence). Trimming removed 0 bases at V and 7 bases at J, with 14 bases between.

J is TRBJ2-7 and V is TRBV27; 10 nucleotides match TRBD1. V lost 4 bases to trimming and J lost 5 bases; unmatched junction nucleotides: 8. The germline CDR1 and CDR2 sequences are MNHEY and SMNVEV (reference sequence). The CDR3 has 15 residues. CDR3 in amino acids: CASSSGTGAVHEQYF. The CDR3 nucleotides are TGTGCCAGCAGTTCCGGGACAGGGGCCGTCCACGAGCAGTACTTC.

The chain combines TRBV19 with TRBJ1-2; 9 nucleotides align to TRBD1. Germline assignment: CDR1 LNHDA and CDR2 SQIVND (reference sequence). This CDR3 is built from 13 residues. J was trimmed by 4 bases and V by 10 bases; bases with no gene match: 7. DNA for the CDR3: TGTGCCACCCGGGGGGACAGGGCCTATGGCTACACCTTC. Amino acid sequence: CATRGDRAYGYTF.

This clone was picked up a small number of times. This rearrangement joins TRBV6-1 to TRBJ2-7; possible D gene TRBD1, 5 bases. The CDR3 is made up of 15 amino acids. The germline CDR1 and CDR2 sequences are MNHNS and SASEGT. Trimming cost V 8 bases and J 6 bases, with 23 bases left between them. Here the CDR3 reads CASDSPKWDSTEQYF. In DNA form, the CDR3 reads TGTGCCAGCGACAGTCCCAAGTGGGATTCGACCGAGCAGTACTTC.

Here the CDR3 reads CASSLGGGDTEAFF. CDR3 bases: TGTGCCAGCAGCTTAGGAGGGGGGGACACTGAAGCTTTCTTT. The V and J genes are TRBV7-9 and TRBJ1-1; D possibly corresponds to TRBD1 (6 bases). V lost 1 base to trimming and J lost 3 bases, with 9 bases between them. CDR3 size: 14 residues. CDR1 and CDR2 from the germline V gene are SEHNR and FQNEAQ (reference sequence).

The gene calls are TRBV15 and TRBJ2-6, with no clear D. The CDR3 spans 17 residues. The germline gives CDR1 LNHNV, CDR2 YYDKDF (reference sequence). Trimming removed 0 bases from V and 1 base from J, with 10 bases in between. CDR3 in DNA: TGTGCCACCAGCAGAGATCGGGCGGTTTCTGGGGCCAACGTCCTGACTTTC. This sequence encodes CATSRDRAVSGANVLTF.

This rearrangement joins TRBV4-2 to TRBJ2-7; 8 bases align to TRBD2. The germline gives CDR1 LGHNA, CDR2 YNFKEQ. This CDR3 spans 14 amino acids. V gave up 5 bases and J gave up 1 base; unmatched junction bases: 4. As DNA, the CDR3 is TGTGCCAGCAGCGAAAGCGGGAGTTCCTACGAGCAGTACTTC. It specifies CASSESGSSYEQYF.

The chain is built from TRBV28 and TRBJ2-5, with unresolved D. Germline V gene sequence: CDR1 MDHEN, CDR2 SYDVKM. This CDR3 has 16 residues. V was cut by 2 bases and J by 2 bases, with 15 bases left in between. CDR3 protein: CASSLPPGPLQETQYF. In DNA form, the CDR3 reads TGTGCCAGCAGTTTACCTCCTGGTCCCCTTCAAGAGACCCAGTACTTC.

CDR3 sequence: CASSLGGWGAAFF. The DNA of the CDR3 is TGTGCCAGCAGCTTAGGTGGGTGGGGTGCCGCTTTCTTT. The chain joins TRBV11-2 to TRBJ1-1, with no clear D. V was cut by 1 base and J by 11 bases, with 14 bases left in between. CDR3 size: 13 residues. Germline CDR1 reads SGHAT; CDR2 reads FQNNGV.

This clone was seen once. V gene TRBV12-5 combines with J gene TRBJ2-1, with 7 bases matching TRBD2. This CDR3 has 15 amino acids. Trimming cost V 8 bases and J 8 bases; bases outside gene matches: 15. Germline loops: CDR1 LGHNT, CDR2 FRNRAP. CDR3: CASTPGAGPRHEQFF. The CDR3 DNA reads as TGTGCTAGTACACCCGGAGCGGGACCACGTCATGAGCAGTTCTTC.

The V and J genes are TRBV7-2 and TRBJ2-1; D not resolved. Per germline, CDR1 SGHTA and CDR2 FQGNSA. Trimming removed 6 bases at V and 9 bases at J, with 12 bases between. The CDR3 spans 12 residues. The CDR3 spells CASSSQVREQFF. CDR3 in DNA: TGTGCCAGCAGTTCCCAGGTACGTGAGCAGTTCTTC.

The CDR3 loop reads CASSPPGQVYNEQFF. CDR3 coding DNA: TGTGCCAGTAGTCCCCCGGGACAGGTCTACAATGAGCAGTTCTTC. The chain employs TRBV19 and TRBJ2-1; 8 nucleotides align to TRBD1. Germline CDR1 reads LNHDA; CDR2 reads SQIVND (reference sequence). With V trimmed by 5 bases and J by 3 bases, 6 bases remained unmatched. This CDR3 is built from 15 residues.

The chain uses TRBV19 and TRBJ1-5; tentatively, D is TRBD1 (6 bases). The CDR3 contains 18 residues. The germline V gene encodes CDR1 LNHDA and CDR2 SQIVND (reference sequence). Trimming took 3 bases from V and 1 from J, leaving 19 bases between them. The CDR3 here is CASSIMILRGPSNQPQHF. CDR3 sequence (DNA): TGTGCCAGTAGTATTATGATTTTACGGGGGCCGAGCAATCAGCCCCAGCATTTT.

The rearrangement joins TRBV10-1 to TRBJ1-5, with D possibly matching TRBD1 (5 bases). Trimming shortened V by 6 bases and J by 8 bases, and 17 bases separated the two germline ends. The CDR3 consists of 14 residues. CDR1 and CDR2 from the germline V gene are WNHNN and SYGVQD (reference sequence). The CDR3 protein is CASRRDSGREPQHF. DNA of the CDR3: TGCGCCAGCAGACGCGACAGTGGTAGGGAGCCCCAGCATTTT.

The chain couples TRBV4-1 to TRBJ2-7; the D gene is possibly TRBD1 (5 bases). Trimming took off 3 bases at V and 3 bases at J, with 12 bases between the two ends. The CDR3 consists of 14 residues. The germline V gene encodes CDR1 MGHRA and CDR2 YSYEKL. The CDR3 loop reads CASSQGSGFYEQYF. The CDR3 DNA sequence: TGCGCCAGCAGCCAGGGCTCAGGGTTCTACGAGCAGTACTTC.

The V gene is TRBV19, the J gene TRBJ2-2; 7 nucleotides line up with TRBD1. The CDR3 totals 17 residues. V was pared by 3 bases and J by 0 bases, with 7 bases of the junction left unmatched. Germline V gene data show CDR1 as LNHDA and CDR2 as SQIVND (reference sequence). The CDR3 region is CASSIPWGQSNTGELFF. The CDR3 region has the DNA TGTGCCAGTAGTATTCCTTGGGGACAGTCGAACACCGGGGAGCTGTTTTTT.

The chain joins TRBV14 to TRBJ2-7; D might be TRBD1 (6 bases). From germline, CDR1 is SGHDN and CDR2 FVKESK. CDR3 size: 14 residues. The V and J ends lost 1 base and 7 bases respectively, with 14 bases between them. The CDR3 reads CASSQVNRGGEQYF. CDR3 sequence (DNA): TGTGCCAGCAGCCAAGTGAACAGAGGGGGAGAGCAGTACTTC.